This passage covers 8 T cell receptor beta chains from one sample sequenced in a study of identical twins. A single record per CDR3 protein comes from TCRdb applying MiXCR to the 5' RACE reads. The sample lists 410,000 or so distinct CDR3 sequences, about 18% occurring once. The sample was naive T cells sorted from blood. The source is a man between 45 and 60 years old in good health.

This clonotype was seen many times. The V gene is TRBV7-2, the J gene TRBJ2-5; the D gene is possibly TRBD2 (6 bases). The V gene's germline CDR1 is SGHTA and CDR2 FQGNSA. The germline V and J ends were trimmed by 0 bases and 4 bases, with 12 bases remaining between them. This CDR3 comprises 15 residues. CDR3 protein: CASSLARLEGETQYF. CDR3 DNA sequence: TGTGCCAGCAGCTTAGCAAGACTAGAAGGAGAGACCCAGTACTTC.

This clonotype was seen more than once but under ten times. V usage is TRBV20-1 and J usage is TRBJ2-1, with 9 bases fitting TRBD2. The CDR3 has 17 amino acids. Unmatched junction bases numbered 7, after V lost 1 base and J lost 0 bases. From germline, CDR1 is DFQATT and CDR2 SNEGSKA (reference sequence). The CDR3 is CSARVSGSVFSYNEQFF. The CDR3 DNA is TGCAGTGCTAGAGTTAGCGGGAGTGTCTTCTCCTACAATGAGCAGTTCTTC.

This clonotype was counted ten times or more. The J gene is TRBJ1-1, the V gene TRBV12-3 or TRBV12-4; possibly TRBD1 for D (5 bases). V was pared by 8 bases and J by 6 bases, with 13 bases between. The CDR3 length is 12 residues. In DNA form, the CDR3 reads TGTGCCAGCCGGAAGGGGCAGTCTGAAGCTTTCTTT. Its protein is CASRKGQSEAFF.

This clonotype was detected a few times. This chain uses TRBV5-1 with TRBJ2-3; possibly TRBD2 for D (7 bases). Trimming left V 4 bases short and J 2 bases short, with 17 bases between. The CDR3 is 16 residues long. CDR1 SGHRS and CDR2 YFSETQ come from the germline V gene. CDR3 bases: TGCGCCAGCAGCCCCTTCGCGGGGGCCACCACAGATACGCAGTATTTT. Amino acid sequence: CASSPFAGATTDTQYF. The full variable domain, its missing parts supplied by reference TRBV5-1 and TRBJ2-3, is KAGVTQTPRYLIKTRGQQVTLSCSPISGHRSVSWYQQTPGQGLQFLFEYFSETQRNKGNFPGRFSGRQFSNSRSEMNVSTLELGDSALYLCASSPFAGATTDTQYFGPGTRLTVL.

The table lists this clonotype with many counts. This sequence joins TRBV19 and TRBJ2-4, with D possibly TRBD2 on 6 matching bases. Trimming took off 0 bases at V and 5 bases at J, with 32 bases between the two ends. Per the germline V gene, CDR1 is LNHDA and CDR2 is SQIVND (reference sequence). The CDR3 extends over 22 amino acids. The CDR3: CASSIDLDTPRELRSSENIQYF. The CDR3 DNA reads TGTGCCAGTAGTATAGATCTTGACACTCCCCGGGAGTTGAGAAGTTCGGAAAACATTCAGTACTTC.

The genes are TRBV5-1 and TRBJ2-5; 7 bases agree with TRBD2. V shed 4 bases and J 4 bases; nucleotides not matched to a gene: 4. Per germline, CDR1 SGHRS and CDR2 YFSETQ. CDR3 length: 13 amino acids. CDR3 nucleotides: TGCGCCAGCAGCGGCGGGAGAGGAGAGACCCAGTACTTC. Translating gives CASSGGRGETQYF.

The rearrangement uses TRBV6-2 or TRBV6-3 and TRBJ2-1; 10 bases are shared with TRBD2. Germline CDR1 reads MNHEY; CDR2 reads SVGEGT. The CDR3 sequence is 17 residues long. V lost 2 bases to trimming and J lost 4 bases; unmatched junction nucleotides: 8. CDR3 sequence reads: CASSYHPSGSEYNEQFF. The CDR3 DNA sequence: TGTGCCAGCAGTTACCACCCTAGCGGGAGCGAATACAATGAGCAGTTCTTC.

V and J are TRBV11-2 and TRBJ2-3, with TRBD2 identical over 8 bases. Germline V lookup: CDR1 SGHAT, CDR2 FQNNGV. The CDR3 covers 16 residues. The J segment lost 2 bases and the V segment lost 5 bases, leaving 9 bases of the junction unmatched. The chain's CDR3 is CASSPQLAAYTDTQYF. CDR3 in DNA: TGTGCCAGCAGCCCTCAACTAGCGGCATACACAGATACGCAGTATTTT. Full variable domain (rest looked up from reference TRBV11-2 and TRBJ2-3): EAGVAQSPRYKIIEKRQSVAFWCNPISGHATLYWYQQILGQGPKLLIQFQNNGVVDDSQLPKDRFSAERLKGVDSTLKIQPAKLEDSAVYLCASSPQLAAYTDTQYFGPGTRLTVL.